Here is one T cell receptor beta chain with its context. The target antigen is unknown. Germline lookup yields CDR1 SNHLY and CDR2 FYNNEI. The CDR3 is made up of 17 amino acids. The V and J ends lost 8 bases and 5 bases respectively, with 27 bases between them. HIV-negative, healthy adults without recent acute infections or vaccinations were the donors. This sample was taken from a study of shared clonotypes between healthy human individuals. Method: immunoSEQ multiplex PCR; TCRdb's copy keeps in-frame clones and lacks some. The repertoire has under 1,100,000 clones, 75% to 80% of them found once; the top ten carry around 0.6%. Study results and limitations: The study found roughly 5% of naive CD4 clonotypes shared across four donors.

This TCR derives from a man between 18 and 29 years old in good health. Some clones in this sample may be carry-over from other donors' samples. The sequenced sample was memory CD4+ T cells from PBMCs. As for subset: CD45RA-negative fraction. The genes are TRBV2 and TRBJ2-5, with D perhaps TRBD1 (5 bases). CDR3 protein: CASGAMRWGDSEETQYF. The CDR3 DNA reads as TGTGCCAGCGGGGCCATGCGTTGGGGTGATTCGGAGGAGACCCAGTACTTC.